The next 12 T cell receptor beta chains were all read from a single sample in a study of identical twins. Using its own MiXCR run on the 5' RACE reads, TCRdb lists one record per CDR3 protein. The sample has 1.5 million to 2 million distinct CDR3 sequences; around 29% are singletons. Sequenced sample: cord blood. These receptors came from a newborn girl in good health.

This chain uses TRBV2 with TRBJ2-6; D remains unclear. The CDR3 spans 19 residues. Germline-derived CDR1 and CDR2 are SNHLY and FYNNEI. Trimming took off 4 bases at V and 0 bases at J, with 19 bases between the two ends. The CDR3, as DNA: TGTGCCAGCAGTGTATCACAGCTTAGTTTCGTCTCTGGGGCCAACGTCCTGACTTTC. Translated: CASSVSQLSFVSGANVLTF.

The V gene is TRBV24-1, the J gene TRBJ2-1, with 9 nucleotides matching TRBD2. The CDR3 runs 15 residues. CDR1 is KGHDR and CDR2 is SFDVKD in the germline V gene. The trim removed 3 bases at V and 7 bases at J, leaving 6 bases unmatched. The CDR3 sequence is CATSDRGRAGNEQFF. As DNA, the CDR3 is TGTGCCACCAGTGATCGCGGGAGGGCGGGGAATGAGCAGTTCTTC.

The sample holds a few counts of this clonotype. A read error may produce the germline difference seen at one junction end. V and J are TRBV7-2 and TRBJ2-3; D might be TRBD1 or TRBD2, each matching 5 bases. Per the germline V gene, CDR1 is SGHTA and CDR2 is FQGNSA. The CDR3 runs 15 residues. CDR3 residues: CAGSLFPGTTDTQYF. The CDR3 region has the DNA TGTGCCGGCAGCTTATTCCCGGGGACCACAGATACGCAGTATTTT.

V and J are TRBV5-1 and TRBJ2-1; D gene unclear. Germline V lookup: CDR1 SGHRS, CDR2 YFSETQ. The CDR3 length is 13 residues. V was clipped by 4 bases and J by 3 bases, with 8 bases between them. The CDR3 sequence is CASSQPGYNEQFF. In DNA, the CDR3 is TGCGCCAGCAGCCAGCCCGGCTACAATGAGCAGTTCTTC. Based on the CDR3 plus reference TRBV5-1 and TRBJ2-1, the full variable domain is KAGVTQTPRYLIKTRGQQVTLSCSPISGHRSVSWYQQTPGQGLQFLFEYFSETQRNKGNFPGRFSGRQFSNSRSEMNVSTLELGDSALYLCASSQPGYNEQFFGPGTRLTVL.

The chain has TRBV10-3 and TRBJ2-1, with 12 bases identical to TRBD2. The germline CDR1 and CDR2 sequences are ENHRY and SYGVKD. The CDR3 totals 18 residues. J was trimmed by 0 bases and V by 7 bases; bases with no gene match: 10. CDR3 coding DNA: TGTGCCATCAAGGCTAGCGGGGGGGCTACCAGCTCCTACAATGAGCAGTTCTTC. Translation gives CAIKASGGATSSYNEQFF.

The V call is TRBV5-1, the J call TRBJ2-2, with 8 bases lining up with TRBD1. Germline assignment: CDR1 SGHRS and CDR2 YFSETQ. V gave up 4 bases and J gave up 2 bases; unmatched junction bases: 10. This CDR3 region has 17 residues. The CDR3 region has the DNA TGCGCCAGCAGCCCTGAACCAGGGGGCGGTAACACCGGGGAGCTGTTTTTT. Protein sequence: CASSPEPGGGNTGELFF.

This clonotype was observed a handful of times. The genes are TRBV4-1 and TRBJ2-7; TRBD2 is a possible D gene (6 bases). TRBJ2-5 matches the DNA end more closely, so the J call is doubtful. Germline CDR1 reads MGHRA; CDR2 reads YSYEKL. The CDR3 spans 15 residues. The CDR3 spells CASSQDTGGVETQYF. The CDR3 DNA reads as TGCGCCAGCAGCCAAGATACAGGAGGGGTAGAGACCCAGTACTTC.

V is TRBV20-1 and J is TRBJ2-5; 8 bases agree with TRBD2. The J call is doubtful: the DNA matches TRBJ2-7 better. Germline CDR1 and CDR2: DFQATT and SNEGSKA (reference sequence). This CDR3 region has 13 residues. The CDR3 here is CSAELADLYEQYF. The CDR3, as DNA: TGCAGTGCTGAACTAGCGGACCTCTACGAGCAGTACTTC.

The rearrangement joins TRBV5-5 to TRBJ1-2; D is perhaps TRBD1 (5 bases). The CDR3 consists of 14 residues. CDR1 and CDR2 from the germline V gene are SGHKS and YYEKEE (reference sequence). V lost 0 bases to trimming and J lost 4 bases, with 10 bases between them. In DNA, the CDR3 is TGTGCCAGCAGCTTGGCACAGGACCGCTATGGCTACACCTTC. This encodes CASSLAQDRYGYTF.

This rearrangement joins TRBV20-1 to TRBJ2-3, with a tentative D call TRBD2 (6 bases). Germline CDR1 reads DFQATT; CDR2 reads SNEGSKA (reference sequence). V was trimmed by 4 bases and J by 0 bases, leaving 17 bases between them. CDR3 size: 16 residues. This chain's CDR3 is CSAIGTTRPSTDTQYF. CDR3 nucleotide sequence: TGCAGTGCTATCGGTACGACTAGACCTAGCACAGATACGCAGTATTTT.

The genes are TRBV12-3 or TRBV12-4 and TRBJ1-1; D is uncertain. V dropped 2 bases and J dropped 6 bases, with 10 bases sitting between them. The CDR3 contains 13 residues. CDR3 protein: CASSLMEVAEAFF. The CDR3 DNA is TGTGCCAGCAGTTTAATGGAGGTGGCTGAAGCTTTCTTT.

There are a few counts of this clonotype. The CDR3 nucleotides are TGCAGTGCTGAAAGCTTCAGGGTGAGGAATTCACCCCTCCACTTT. Protein product: CSAESFRVRNSPLHF. The chain employs TRBV20-1 and TRBJ1-6, with D maybe TRBD1 (5 bases). Germline V gene data show CDR1 as DFQATT and CDR2 as SNEGSKA (reference sequence). V was cut by 5 bases and J by 7 bases, with 18 bases left in between. There are 15 residues in the CDR3.